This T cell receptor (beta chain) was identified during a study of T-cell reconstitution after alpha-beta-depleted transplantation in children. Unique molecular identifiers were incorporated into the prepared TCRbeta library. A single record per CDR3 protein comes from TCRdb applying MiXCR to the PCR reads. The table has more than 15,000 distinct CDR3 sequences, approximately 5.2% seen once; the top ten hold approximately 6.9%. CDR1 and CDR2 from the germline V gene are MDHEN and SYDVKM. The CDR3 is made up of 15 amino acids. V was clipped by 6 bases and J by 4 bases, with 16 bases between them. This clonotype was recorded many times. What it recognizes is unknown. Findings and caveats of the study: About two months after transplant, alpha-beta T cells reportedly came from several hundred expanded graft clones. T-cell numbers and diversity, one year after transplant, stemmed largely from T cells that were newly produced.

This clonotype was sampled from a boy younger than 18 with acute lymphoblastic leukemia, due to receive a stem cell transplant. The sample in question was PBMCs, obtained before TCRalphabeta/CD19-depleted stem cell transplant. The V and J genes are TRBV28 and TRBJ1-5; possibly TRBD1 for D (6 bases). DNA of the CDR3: TGTGCCAGCAGAGGGATAGGGGGTACTAATCAGCCCCAGCATTTT. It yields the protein CASRGIGGTNQPQHF. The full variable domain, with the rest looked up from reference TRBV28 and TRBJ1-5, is DVKVTQSSRYLVKRTGEKVFLECVQDMDHENMFWYRQDPGLGLRLIYFSYDVKMKEKGDIPEGYSVSREKKERFSLILESASTNQTSMYLCASRGIGGTNQPQHFGDGTRLSIL.